The next 28 T cell receptor beta chains were all read from a single sample in a study of blood T cell repertoires in COVID-19. Clones were sequenced by immunoSEQ multiplex PCR, and TCRdb holds only the in-frame ones, with some missing. The sample includes some 150,000 clones, roughly 84% of them seen just once. The sequenced sample consisted of peripheral blood. The origin of the receptors is a man in his sixties with COVID-19, enrolled during active disease.

This rearrangement joins TRBV9 to TRBJ2-3; no reliable D call. V was trimmed by 4 bases and J by 3 bases, leaving 6 bases between them. CDR3 length: 12 amino acids. Germline values: CDR1 SGDLS, CDR2 YYNGEE. The chain's CDR3 is CASSLTTDTQYF. The CDR3 DNA reads as TGTGCCAGCAGCTTAACTACAGATACGCAGTATTTT.

The genes are TRBV18 and TRBJ2-1; 9 bases match TRBD1. The V and J ends lost 1 base and 2 bases, in that order; junction bases with no gene match: 6. The length of the CDR3 is 17 residues. CDR1 and CDR2 (germline): KGHSH, LQKENI. The CDR3 nucleotides read TGTGCCAGCTCACCACGACAGGGGGATAAGGCCTACAATGAGCAGTTCTTC. Translation: CASSPRQGDKAYNEQFF.

This clone has just a few counts. The rearrangement uses TRBV5-1 and TRBJ1-1; a weak D match, TRBD1 (6 bases). Germline V gene lookup returns CDR1 SGHRS and CDR2 YFSETQ. V was trimmed by 4 bases and J by 0 bases, leaving 13 bases between them. The CDR3 covers 15 residues. This CDR3 reads CASSPGQFMNTEAFF. The CDR3 DNA sequence: TGCGCCAGCAGCCCAGGACAGTTTATGAACACTGAAGCTTTCTTT. Full variable domain (missing parts from reference TRBV5-1 and TRBJ1-1): KAGVTQTPRYLIKTRGQQVTLSCSPISGHRSVSWYQQTPGQGLQFLFEYFSETQRNKGNFPGRFSGRQFSNSRSEMNVSTLELGDSALYLCASSPGQFMNTEAFFGQGTRLTVV.

The chain combines TRBV5-5 with TRBJ1-2; no firm D call. Germline assignment: CDR1 SGHKS and CDR2 YYEKEE (reference sequence). V lost 2 bases to trimming and J lost 3 bases, with 11 bases between them. The CDR3 loop spans 14 amino acids. The CDR3 DNA sequence: TGTGCCAGCAGCTTATATGACACCCACTATGGCTACACCTTC. It yields the protein CASSLYDTHYGYTF.

This rearrangement joins TRBV6-2 or TRBV6-3 to TRBJ1-5; TRBD1 is a possible D gene (5 bases). CDR3 length: 15 amino acids. Trimming pared 6 bases from V and 1 base from J, leaving 13 bases between. Germline values: CDR1 MNHEY, CDR2 SVGEGT. The CDR3 coding sequence is TGTGCCAGCAGCCCTACGGGGGGAAGCAATCAGCCCCAGCATTTT. Translated, it gives CASSPTGGSNQPQHF.

Regarding this clone: At one end the junction does not follow the germline gene, possibly because of a read error. The rearrangement uses TRBV2 and TRBJ1-2, with 9 bases that match TRBD1. This CDR3 spans 13 amino acids. CDR1 and CDR2 from the germline V gene are SNHLY and FYNNEI. The chain's CDR3 is CASSDLQGARSLF. CDR3 DNA sequence: TGTGCCAGCAGTGATTTACAGGGGGCTCGATCGCTCTTC.

This chain joins TRBV2 and TRBJ2-7; perhaps TRBD1 as D (6 bases). This CDR3 is built from 16 residues. Trimming took off 0 bases at V and 4 bases at J, with 16 bases between the two ends. The germline CDR1 and CDR2 sequences are SNHLY and FYNNEI. Here the CDR3 DNA reads TGTGCCAGCAGTGAAGCGCTTCTGTGGCAGGGGTACGAGCAGTACTTC. Its translation: CASSEALLWQGYEQYF.

The chain combines TRBV18 with TRBJ1-6, with 9 bases aligning to TRBD1. Germline CDR1 reads KGHSH; CDR2 reads LQKENI. The CDR3 extends over 14 amino acids. V shed 4 bases and J 7 bases; nucleotides not matched to a gene: 2. CDR3 sequence (DNA): TGTGCCAGCTCACGGGACAGGGAAAATTCACCCCTCCACTTT. It codes for CASSRDRENSPLHF.

This rearrangement joins TRBV6-1 to TRBJ2-5; 10 positions match TRBD1. Per the germline V gene, CDR1 is MNHNS and CDR2 is SASEGT. Unmatched junction bases numbered 5, after V lost 4 bases and J lost 0 bases. This CDR3 comprises 16 residues. CDR3 residues: CASSVRQGADQETQYF. Written as DNA, the CDR3 is TGTGCCAGCAGTGTTAGACAGGGGGCCGACCAAGAGACCCAGTACTTC.

This chain links TRBV19 with TRBJ1-1, with 8 bases matching TRBD1. V trimming: 4 bases; J trimming: 1 base; junction bases outside the gene matches: 2. This CDR3 has 14 amino acids. Per the germline V gene, CDR1 is LNHDA and CDR2 is SQIVND (reference sequence). The CDR3 nucleotides are TGTGCCAGTAGTAGACAGGGGACGAACACTGAAGCTTTCTTT. Its protein product is CASSRQGTNTEAFF.

This clone was recorded a few times. V and J are TRBV6-5 and TRBJ2-7; 7 positions match TRBD1. V was clipped by 4 bases and J by 4 bases; unmatched bases: 13. Germline V gene sequence: CDR1 MNHEY, CDR2 SVGAGI. This CDR3 region has 16 residues. The CDR3 nucleotides read TGTGCCAGCAGTTCCCTCCGACAGGGCGCTTGGTACGAGCAGTACTTC. This sequence encodes CASSSLRQGAWYEQYF.

This chain connects TRBV19 to TRBJ1-2; 7 nucleotides align to TRBD1. This CDR3 region has 15 residues. The V gene end was trimmed by 5 bases and the J gene end by 5 bases; junction bases not matched to a gene: 11. Germline values: CDR1 LNHDA, CDR2 SQIVND (reference sequence). The CDR3 nucleotides read TGTGCCAGTAGTTCTAGTTCAGGGGGAAGGTATGGCTACACCTTC. Translation: CASSSSSGGRYGYTF. The whole variable domain, remainder taken from reference TRBV19 and TRBJ1-2, is DGGITQSPKYLFRKEGQNVTLSCEQNLNHDAMYWYRQDPGQGLRLIYYSQIVNDFQKGDIAEGYSVSREKKESFPLTVTSAQKNPTAFYLCASSSSSGGRYGYTFGSGTRLTVV.

The CDR3 region is CASSQDEDGRKLFF. CDR3 DNA sequence: TGCGCCAGCAGCCAAGACGAGGACGGGAGGAAACTGTTTTTT. The chain couples TRBV4-1 to TRBJ1-4; D ambiguous. This CDR3 comprises 14 residues. Trimming shortened V by 0 bases and J by 11 bases, and 13 bases separated the two germline ends. Per the germline V gene, CDR1 is MGHRA and CDR2 is YSYEKL.

The chain employs TRBV5-5 and TRBJ1-3, with unresolved D. The CDR3 runs to 12 residues. The germline V gene has CDR1 SGHKS and CDR2 YYEKEE (reference sequence). V gave up 3 bases and J gave up 2 bases, with 3 bases separating them. As DNA, the CDR3 is TGTGCCAGCAGCTACACTGGAAACACCATATATTTT. As protein: CASSYTGNTIYF.

The rearrangement links TRBV27 to TRBJ1-4; 9 nucleotides line up with TRBD1. From germline, CDR1 is MNHEY and CDR2 SMNVEV (reference sequence). V gave up 6 bases and J gave up 8 bases; unmatched junction bases: 10. This CDR3 contains 15 residues. CDR3 nucleotides: TGTGCCAGCAGCCTGACCGGGACAGGGCTGGAAAAACTGTTTTTT. Its protein product is CASSLTGTGLEKLFF. The full variable domain, with the rest looked up from reference TRBV27 and TRBJ1-4, is EAQVTQNPRYLITVTGKKLTVTCSQNMNHEYMSWYRQDPGLGLRQIYYSMNVEVTDKGDVPEGYKVSRKEKRNFPLILESPSPNQTSLYFCASSLTGTGLEKLFFGSGTQLSVL.

This chain uses TRBV7-2 with TRBJ1-6; 10 nucleotides match TRBD1. Germline trimming cut 5 bases from V and 10 bases from J; bases unmatched to any gene: 11. The germline gives CDR1 SGHTA, CDR2 FQGNSA. The CDR3 consists of 16 residues. Written as DNA, the CDR3 is TGTGCCAGCAGCCCAAAAACCGGGACAGGGGAATCACCCCTCCACTTT. Translated: CASSPKTGTGESPLHF.

The chain is built from TRBV6-2 or TRBV6-3 and TRBJ1-5; TRBD1 might be the D (6 bases). Trimming took 6 bases from V and 0 from J, leaving 18 bases between them. This CDR3 is 17 amino acids long. Germline CDR1 and CDR2: MNHEY and SVGEGT. CDR3 DNA: TGTGCCAGCAGCCCTAGGGGGGGTCCCCATAGCAATCAGCCCCAGCATTTT. Its protein is CASSPRGGPHSNQPQHF.

V is TRBV5-1 and J is TRBJ1-2; 11 bases are a match to TRBD1. The CDR3 runs 16 residues. V was clipped by 5 bases and J by 3 bases; unmatched bases: 9. The germline CDR1 and CDR2 sequences are SGHRS and YFSETQ. The chain's CDR3 is CASRSRRTGGDYGYTF. The CDR3 region has the DNA TGCGCCAGCAGGAGTCGAAGGACAGGGGGCGACTATGGCTACACCTTC.

The chain is built from TRBV18 and TRBJ2-1; the D gene is possibly TRBD2 (5 bases). Trimming took off 2 bases at V and 4 bases at J, with 12 bases between the two ends. The CDR3 sequence is 15 residues long. Germline loops: CDR1 KGHSH, CDR2 LQKENI. This CDR3 is CASSPNRRRYNEQFF. In nucleotides, the CDR3 is TGTGCCAGCTCACCAAACCGTAGGAGGTACAATGAGCAGTTCTTC. The full variable domain, completed using reference TRBV18 and TRBJ2-1, is NAGVMQNPRHLVRRRGQEARLRCSPMKGHSHVYWYRQLPEEGLKFMVYLQKENIIDESGMPKERFSAEFPKEGPSILRIQQVVRGDSAAYFCASSPNRRRYNEQFFGPGTRLTVL.

This clone was observed once. The rearrangement joins TRBV7-4 to TRBJ2-2; D possibly corresponds to TRBD2 (6 bases). Deletions cut 2 bases from V and 7 bases from J, with 14 bases between. Germline V gene data show CDR1 as SGHVT and CDR2 as SQSDAQ. The CDR3 is made up of 15 amino acids. CDR3 region: CASSLLQAGSGELFF. DNA for the CDR3: TGTGCCAGCAGCTTATTACAGGCGGGGAGCGGGGAGCTGTTTTTT.

This clone was counted many times. The gene calls are TRBV3-1 (or the pseudogene TRBV3-2) and TRBJ1-2, with TRBD1 identical over 8 bases. The CDR3 spans 13 residues. Germline assignment: CDR1 LGHDT and CDR2 YNNKEL (reference sequence). V lost 4 bases and J lost 4; bases outside the gene matches: 2. This CDR3 is CASSRQGTYGYTF. The CDR3 DNA reads TGTGCCAGCAGCCGACAGGGGACCTATGGCTACACCTTC.

The DNA of the CDR3 is TGCAGCGCCGATGGATTGACAGCCCCGAACACTGAAGCTTTCTTT. This gives the protein CSADGLTAPNTEAFF. This rearrangement joins TRBV29-1 to TRBJ1-1; possible D gene TRBD1, 5 bases. The germline V gene has CDR1 SQVTM and CDR2 ANQGSEA. The CDR3 spans 15 residues. V dropped 7 bases and J dropped 1 base, with 19 bases sitting between them.

This rearrangement joins TRBV7-8 to TRBJ1-5, with D unclear. Germline V gene sequence: CDR1 SGHVS, CDR2 FQNEAQ. This CDR3 is 15 amino acids long. V lost 5 bases to trimming and J lost 0 bases, with 11 bases between them. The CDR3 here is CASSAGLNSNQPQHF. DNA for the CDR3: TGTGCCAGCAGCGCGGGTCTGAATAGCAATCAGCCCCAGCATTTT.

Turning to this clone: The junction and the germline gene differ at one end; a read error may be behind it. The chain employs TRBV7-7 and TRBJ2-3; no reliable D call. From germline, CDR1 is SSHAT and CDR2 FNYEAQ (reference sequence). The CDR3 covers 14 residues. The CDR3 spells CASSFSGLTDTQYF. As DNA, the CDR3 is TGTGCTAGCAGCTTCTCCGGGTTGACAGATACGCAGTATTTT.

This chain joins TRBV2 and TRBJ1-1; no clear D. Germline V gene lookup returns CDR1 SNHLY and CDR2 FYNNEI. There are 14 residues in the CDR3. With 6 bases removed from V and 3 bases from J, the gap between germline ends came to 14 bases. The CDR3: CASRREVADTEAFF. CDR3 DNA: TGTGCCAGCAGGAGGGAGGTCGCAGACACTGAAGCTTTCTTT.

The CDR3 DNA sequence: TGCGCCAGCAGCTTGAACACAGTCCTTTCTGGAAACACCATATATTTT. Its translation is CASSLNTVLSGNTIYF. The chain is built from TRBV5-1 and TRBJ1-3; D is uncertain. The CDR3 contains 16 residues. Germline CDR1 SGHRS, CDR2 YFSETQ. V lost 1 base to trimming and J lost 1 base, with 12 bases between them.

This clone was found a few times. The rearrangement joins TRBV5-1 to TRBJ1-1; D is perhaps TRBD1 (5 bases). This CDR3 comprises 19 residues. Germline V gene sequence: CDR1 SGHRS, CDR2 YFSETQ. Trimming pared 1 base from V and 1 base from J, leaving 23 bases between. Written as DNA, the CDR3 is TGCGCCAGCAGCTTGTACAGCGTGGAAGGACATGGCGGGAACACTGAAGCTTTCTTT. Translation gives CASSLYSVEGHGGNTEAFF.

CDR3 loop: CATSSAPSTGLIYGYTF. In DNA, the CDR3 is TGTGCCACCAGCAGCGCTCCGTCGACAGGGTTAATCTATGGCTACACCTTC. V is TRBV15 and J is TRBJ1-2, with 7 bases aligning to TRBD1. The CDR3 contains 17 residues. The germline V gene has CDR1 LNHNV and CDR2 YYDKDF (reference sequence). V was pared by 3 bases and J by 4 bases, with 14 bases of the junction left unmatched.